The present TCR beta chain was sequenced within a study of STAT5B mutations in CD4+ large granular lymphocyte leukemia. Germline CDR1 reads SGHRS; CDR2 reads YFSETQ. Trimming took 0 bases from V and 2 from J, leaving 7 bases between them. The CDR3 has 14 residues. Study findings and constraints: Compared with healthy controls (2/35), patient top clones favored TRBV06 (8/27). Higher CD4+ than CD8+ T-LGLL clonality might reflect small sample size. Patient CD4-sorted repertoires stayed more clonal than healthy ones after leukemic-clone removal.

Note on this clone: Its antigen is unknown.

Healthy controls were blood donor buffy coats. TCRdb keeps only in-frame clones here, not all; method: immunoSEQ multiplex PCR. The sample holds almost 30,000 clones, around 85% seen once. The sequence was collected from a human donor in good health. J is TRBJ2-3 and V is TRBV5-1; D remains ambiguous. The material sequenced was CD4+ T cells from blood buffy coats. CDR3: CASSLEQNTDTQYF. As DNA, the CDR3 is TGCGCCAGCAGCTTGGAACAGAACACAGATACGCAGTATTTT.